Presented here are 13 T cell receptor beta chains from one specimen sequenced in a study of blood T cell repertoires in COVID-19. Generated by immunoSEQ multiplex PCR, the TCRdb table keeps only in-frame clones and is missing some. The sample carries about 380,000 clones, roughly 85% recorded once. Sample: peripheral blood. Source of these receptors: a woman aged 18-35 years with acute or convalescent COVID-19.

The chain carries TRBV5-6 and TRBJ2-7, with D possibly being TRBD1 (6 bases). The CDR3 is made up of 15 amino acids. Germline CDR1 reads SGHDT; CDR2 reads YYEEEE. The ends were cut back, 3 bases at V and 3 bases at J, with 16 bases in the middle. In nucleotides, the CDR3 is TGTGCCAGCAGCTCCCGGGACACCTTTTTCTACGAGCAGTACTTC. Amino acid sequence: CASSSRDTFFYEQYF.

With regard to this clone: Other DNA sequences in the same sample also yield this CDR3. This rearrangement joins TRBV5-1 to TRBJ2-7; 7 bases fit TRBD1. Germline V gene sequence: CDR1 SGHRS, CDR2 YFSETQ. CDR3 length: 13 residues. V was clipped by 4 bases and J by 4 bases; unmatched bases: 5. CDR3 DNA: TGCGCCAGCAGCCCGGGACAGTCATACGAGCAGTACTTC. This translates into CASSPGQSYEQYF.

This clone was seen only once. CDR3 sequence: CASSDGSGGAEQFF. The CDR3 region has the DNA TGTGCCAGCAGTGACGGTAGCGGGGGGGCTGAGCAGTTCTTC. The chain employs TRBV6-4 and TRBJ2-1; 11 bases match TRBD2. V gave up 2 bases and J gave up 9 bases; unmatched junction bases: 3. The germline CDR1 and CDR2 sequences are MRHNA and SNTAGT. The CDR3 sequence is 14 residues long.

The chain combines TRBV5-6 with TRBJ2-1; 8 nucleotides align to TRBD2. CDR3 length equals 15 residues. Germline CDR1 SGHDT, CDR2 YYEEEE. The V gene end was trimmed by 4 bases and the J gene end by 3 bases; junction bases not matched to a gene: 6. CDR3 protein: CASSVGLGIYNEQFF. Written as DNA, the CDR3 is TGTGCCAGCAGCGTGGGACTAGGGATCTACAATGAGCAGTTCTTC.

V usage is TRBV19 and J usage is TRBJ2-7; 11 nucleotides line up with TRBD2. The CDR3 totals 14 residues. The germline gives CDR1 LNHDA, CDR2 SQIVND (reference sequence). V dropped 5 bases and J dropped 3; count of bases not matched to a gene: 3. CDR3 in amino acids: CASSLTSGGYEQYF. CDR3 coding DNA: TGTGCCAGTAGTTTAACTAGCGGGGGCTACGAGCAGTACTTC.

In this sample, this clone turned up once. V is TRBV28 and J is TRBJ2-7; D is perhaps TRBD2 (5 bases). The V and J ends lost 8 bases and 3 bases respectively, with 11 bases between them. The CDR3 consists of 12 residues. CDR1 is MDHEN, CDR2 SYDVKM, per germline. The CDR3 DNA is TGTGCCAGCGGCACCGGGGACTACGAGCAGTACTTC. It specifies CASGTGDYEQYF. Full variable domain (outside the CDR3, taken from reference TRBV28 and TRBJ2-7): DVKVTQSSRYLVKRTGEKVFLECVQDMDHENMFWYRQDPGLGLRLIYFSYDVKMKEKGDIPEGYSVSREKKERFSLILESASTNQTSMYLCASGTGDYEQYFGPGTRLTVT.

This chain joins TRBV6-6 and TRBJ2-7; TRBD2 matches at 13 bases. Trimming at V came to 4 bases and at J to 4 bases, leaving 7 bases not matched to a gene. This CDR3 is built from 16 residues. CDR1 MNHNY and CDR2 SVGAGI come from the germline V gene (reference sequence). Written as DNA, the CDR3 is TGTGCCAGCAGTTTTACTAGCGGGGGGGCCCTGTACGAGCAGTACTTC. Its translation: CASSFTSGGALYEQYF.

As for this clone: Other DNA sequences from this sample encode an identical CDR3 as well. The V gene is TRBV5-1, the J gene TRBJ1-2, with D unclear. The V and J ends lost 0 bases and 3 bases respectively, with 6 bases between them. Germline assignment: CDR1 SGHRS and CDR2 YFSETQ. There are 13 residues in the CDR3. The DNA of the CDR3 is TGCGCCAGCAGCTTGGGCGGGGACTATGGCTACACCTTC. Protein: CASSLGGDYGYTF.

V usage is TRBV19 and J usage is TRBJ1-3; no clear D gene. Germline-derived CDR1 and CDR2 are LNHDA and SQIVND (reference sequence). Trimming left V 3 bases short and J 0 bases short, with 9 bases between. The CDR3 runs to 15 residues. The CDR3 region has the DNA TGTGCCAGTAGTATGAGTCCGAGCTCTGGAAACACCATATATTTT. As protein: CASSMSPSSGNTIYF. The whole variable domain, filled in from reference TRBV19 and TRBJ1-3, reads DGGITQSPKYLFRKEGQNVTLSCEQNLNHDAMYWYRQDPGQGLRLIYYSQIVNDFQKGDIAEGYSVSREKKESFPLTVTSAQKNPTAFYLCASSMSPSSGNTIYFGEGSWLTVV.

The CDR3 region is CASSLGLQGSAFF. Here the CDR3 DNA reads TGTGCCAGCAGCTTGGGATTGCAGGGATCAGCTTTCTTT. The chain uses TRBV5-8 and TRBJ1-1, with a possible D match to TRBD1 (5 bases). CDR1 is SGHTS, CDR2 YDEGEE, per germline. The germline V and J ends were trimmed by 0 bases and 10 bases, with 13 bases remaining between them. The CDR3 length is 13 residues.

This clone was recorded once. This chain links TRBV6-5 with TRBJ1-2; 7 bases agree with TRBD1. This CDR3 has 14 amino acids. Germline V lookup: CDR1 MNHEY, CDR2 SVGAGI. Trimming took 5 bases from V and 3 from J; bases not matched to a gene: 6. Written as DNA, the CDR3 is TGTGCCAGCAGTCCGCACAGGGGTGACTATGGCTACACCTTC. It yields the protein CASSPHRGDYGYTF.

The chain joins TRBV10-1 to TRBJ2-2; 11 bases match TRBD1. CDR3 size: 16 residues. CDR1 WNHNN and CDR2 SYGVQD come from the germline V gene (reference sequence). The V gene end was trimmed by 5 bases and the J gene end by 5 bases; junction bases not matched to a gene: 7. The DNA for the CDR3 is TGCGCCAGCAGTATCTCCGGGACAGGGGGAACCGGGGAGCTGTTTTTT. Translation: CASSISGTGGTGELFF.

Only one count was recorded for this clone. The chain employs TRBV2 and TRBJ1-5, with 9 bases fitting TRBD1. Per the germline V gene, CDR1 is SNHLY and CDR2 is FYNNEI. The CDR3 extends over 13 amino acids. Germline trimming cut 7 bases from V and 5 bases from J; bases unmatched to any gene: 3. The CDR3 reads CASIRDRDQPQHF. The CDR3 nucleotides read TGTGCCAGCATCCGGGACAGGGATCAGCCCCAGCATTTT.